The 26 T cell receptor beta chains reported below all come from one sample, sequenced in a study of T cell changes during pregnancy in multiple sclerosis. Produced via immunoSEQ multiplex PCR; TCRdb's table is partial and in-frame only. Of about 59,000 clones in the sample, 94% are singletons; the top ten hold around 2.5%. The specimen comprised CD8+ T cells from peripheral blood mononuclear cells, sampled after pregnancy. Every receptor here comes from a female donor with multiple sclerosis, enrolled in a pregnancy study.

The rearrangement uses TRBV7-6 and TRBJ1-1, with D hard to call. V lost 3 bases and J lost 1, with 9 bases in between. Germline V gene data show CDR1 as SGHVS and CDR2 as FNYEAQ. The CDR3 is 14 residues long. CDR3 nucleotides: TGTGCCAGCAGCTTGAAGGGAGAGAACACTGAAGCTTTCTTT. As protein: CASSLKGENTEAFF.

The chain joins TRBV2 to TRBJ2-6, with 7 bases lining up with TRBD1. Germline values: CDR1 SNHLY, CDR2 FYNNEI. The CDR3 is 16 amino acids. Losses at the gene ends were 4 bases for V and 2 bases for J; bases not matched to a gene: 5. The CDR3 DNA is TGTGCCAGCAGTGGACCAGGGGGAGCTGGGGCCAACGTCCTGACTTTC. Translation gives CASSGPGGAGANVLTF. Full variable domain (rest looked up from reference TRBV2 and TRBJ2-6): EPEVTQTPSHQVTQMGQEVILRCVPISNHLYFYWYRQILGQKVEFLVSFYNNEISEKSEIFDDQFSVERPDGSNFTLKIRSTKLEDSAMYFCASSGPGGAGANVLTFGAGSRLTVL.

The gene calls are TRBV10-1 and TRBJ2-4; D is unresolved. In germline, CDR1 is WNHNN, CDR2 SYGVQD (reference sequence). The length of the CDR3 is 12 residues. Trimming pared 8 bases from V and 3 bases from J, leaving 8 bases between. DNA for the CDR3: TGCGCCAGCTCAGGCAGCAAAAACATTCAGTACTTC. It codes for CASSGSKNIQYF.

This rearrangement joins TRBV27 to TRBJ2-7; TRBD2 matches at 13 bases. In germline, CDR1 is MNHEY, CDR2 SMNVEV (reference sequence). V was clipped by 6 bases and J by 7 bases; unmatched bases: 6. The CDR3 is 14 residues long. The CDR3 sequence: CASRPGLAGWEQYF. CDR3 DNA sequence: TGTGCCAGCAGGCCGGGACTAGCGGGATGGGAGCAGTACTTC.

The V and J genes are TRBV6-5 and TRBJ2-5; no clear D gene. The germline V and J ends were trimmed by 4 bases and 2 bases, with 2 bases remaining between them. Germline V lookup: CDR1 MNHEY, CDR2 SVGAGI. The length of the CDR3 is 11 residues. CDR3 amino acids: CASSSQETQYF. Here the CDR3 DNA reads TGTGCCAGCAGTTCACAAGAGACCCAGTACTTC.

V is TRBV19 and J is TRBJ1-5; D gene ambiguous. Trimming pared 1 base from V and 11 bases from J, leaving 9 bases between. Germline V gives CDR1 LNHDA, CDR2 SQIVND (reference sequence). The CDR3 extends over 12 amino acids. CDR3 residues: CASSIGGLSQHF. The CDR3 bases are TGTGCCAGTAGTATAGGAGGCTTGTCCCAGCATTTT.

V gene TRBV27 combines with J gene TRBJ2-7, with D possibly TRBD1 on 6 matching bases. Germline values: CDR1 MNHEY, CDR2 SMNVEV (reference sequence). The germline V and J ends were trimmed by 2 bases and 2 bases, with 10 bases remaining between them. The CDR3 totals 14 residues. The CDR3 protein is CASSLGGHPYEQYF. In DNA, the CDR3 is TGTGCCAGCAGTTTAGGGGGACACCCCTACGAGCAGTACTTC.

This sequence joins TRBV5-4 and TRBJ2-7, with D possibly TRBD2 on 6 matching bases. CDR1 SGHNT and CDR2 YYREEE come from the germline V gene (reference sequence). Trimming removed 5 bases from V and 2 bases from J, with 17 bases in between. The CDR3 totals 15 residues. The CDR3 loop reads CASRVWSGPTYEQYF. In DNA form, the CDR3 reads TGTGCCAGCAGGGTGTGGAGCGGGCCAACCTACGAGCAGTACTTC.

The chain carries TRBV5-6 and TRBJ1-1; D unresolved. V shed 3 bases and J shed 4 bases, with 4 bases lying between them. Germline lookup yields CDR1 SGHDT and CDR2 YYEEEE. This CDR3 comprises 11 residues. DNA of the CDR3: TGTGCCAGCAGCTACAGCACTGAAGCTTTCTTT. Protein: CASSYSTEAFF.

The chain combines TRBV19 with TRBJ2-1; maybe TRBD2 (5 bases). CDR3 length: 13 residues. V gave up 1 base and J gave up 10 bases, with 11 bases separating them. Germline CDR1 is LNHDA and CDR2 is SQIVND (reference sequence). In nucleotides, the CDR3 is TGTGCCAGTAGTATAGTTAAGAGGGAAGAGCAGTTCTTC. It yields the protein CASSIVKREEQFF.

The V gene is TRBV5-1, the J gene TRBJ2-1, with D possibly TRBD2 on 5 matching bases. The V and J ends lost 4 bases and 15 bases respectively, with 14 bases between them. CDR1 and CDR2 (germline): SGHRS, YFSETQ. The CDR3 has 11 residues. For the CDR3, the DNA is TGCGCCAGCAGCCTCGACTATAGAGCGTTCTTC. Translating it yields CASSLDYRAFF.

The rearrangement joins TRBV5-1 to TRBJ2-7; 7 bases line up with TRBD2. Germline V CDR1 and CDR2: SGHRS, YFSETQ. V was clipped by 0 bases and J by 2 bases; unmatched bases: 5. The CDR3 has 15 residues. In DNA, the CDR3 is TGCGCCAGCAGCTTGGAAGGGACTACCGCCTACGAGCAGTACTTC. As protein: CASSLEGTTAYEQYF.

The chain joins TRBV19 to TRBJ2-5; D call uncertain. V was shortened by 6 bases and J by 5 bases, with 4 bases between the two germline ends. Germline loops: CDR1 LNHDA, CDR2 SQIVND (reference sequence). The CDR3 is 10 amino acids. CDR3 DNA: TGTGCCAGTAGCGGGGAGACCCAGTACTTC. It translates to CASSGETQYF. The whole variable domain, filled in from reference TRBV19 and TRBJ2-5, reads DGGITQSPKYLFRKEGQNVTLSCEQNLNHDAMYWYRQDPGQGLRLIYYSQIVNDFQKGDIAEGYSVSREKKESFPLTVTSAQKNPTAFYLCASSGETQYFGPGTRLLVL.

V is TRBV27 and J is TRBJ1-1, with D tentatively TRBD1 (6 bases). Deletions cut 10 bases from V and 1 base from J, with 13 bases between. Germline V gene sequence: CDR1 MNHEY, CDR2 SMNVEV (reference sequence). CDR3 size: 13 residues. The CDR3 here is CATTTGRNTEAFF. The CDR3 nucleotides are TGTGCCACTACGACAGGAAGGAACACTGAAGCTTTCTTT.

This clone has a single count. The chain has TRBV27 and TRBJ1-1; TRBD1 aligns across 11 bases. The germline V gene has CDR1 MNHEY and CDR2 SMNVEV (reference sequence). V dropped 6 bases and J dropped 0; count of bases not matched to a gene: 3. The CDR3 totals 15 residues. CDR3 nucleotide sequence: TGTGCCAGCAGAAGGACAGGGGGCATGAACACTGAAGCTTTCTTT. Its protein is CASRRTGGMNTEAFF.

There are a few counts of this clone. The chain links TRBV28 to TRBJ1-1; TRBD1 is a possible D gene (5 bases). Germline CDR1 reads MDHEN; CDR2 reads SYDVKM. The V end lost 7 bases, the J end lost 3 bases, and 21 bases lay between the germline ends. CDR3 length: 16 residues. The CDR3 DNA reads TGTGCCAGCAATCGGGGGTACTCGGGCCGGGACACTGAAGCTTTCTTT. It is translated as CASNRGYSGRDTEAFF.

CDR3 DNA sequence: TGTGCCAGCAGCTTACTAGCGGGAGCTACCGGGGAGCTGTTTTTT. It is translated as CASSLLAGATGELFF. The chain employs TRBV7-9 and TRBJ2-2, with 10 bases fitting TRBD2. This CDR3 is built from 15 residues. The V gene end was trimmed by 2 bases and the J gene end by 5 bases; junction bases not matched to a gene: 2. The germline gives CDR1 SEHNR, CDR2 FQNEAQ (reference sequence).

The chain links TRBV27 to TRBJ1-1, with TRBD1 as a possible D gene (6 bases). The CDR3 runs to 12 residues. Per germline, CDR1 MNHEY and CDR2 SMNVEV (reference sequence). Trimming took 11 bases from V and 2 from J, leaving 12 bases between them. The CDR3 sequence is CARNRANTEAFF. CDR3 coding DNA: TGTGCCCGAAACAGGGCAAACACTGAAGCTTTCTTT.

The table lists this clone with a count of one. This chain's CDR3 is CASSLLDYEQFF. In DNA, the CDR3 is TGTGCCAGCAGCTTACTAGATTATGAGCAGTTCTTC. The chain has TRBV11-2 and TRBJ2-1; no reliable D call. Germline V gene data show CDR1 as SGHAT and CDR2 as FQNNGV. This CDR3 region has 12 residues. V lost 2 bases and J 8 bases, leaving 7 bases between the germline ends. Variable domain in full (rest from reference TRBV11-2 and TRBJ2-1): EAGVAQSPRYKIIEKRQSVAFWCNPISGHATLYWYQQILGQGPKLLIQFQNNGVVDDSQLPKDRFSAERLKGVDSTLKIQPAKLEDSAVYLCASSLLDYEQFFGPGTRLTVL.

The chain joins TRBV6-4 to TRBJ1-5; D not certain. Trimming took 4 bases from V and 0 from J, leaving 4 bases between them. Germline V CDR1 and CDR2: MRHNA, SNTAGT. The CDR3 loop spans 13 amino acids. The CDR3 sequence is CASSADSNQPQHF. CDR3 bases: TGTGCCAGCAGTGCAGATAGCAATCAGCCCCAGCATTTT.

This clone was picked up one time. The chain carries TRBV4-1 and TRBJ1-1; D is ambiguous. V dropped 3 bases and J dropped 7 bases, with 9 bases sitting between them. The CDR3 is made up of 12 amino acids. CDR1 MGHRA and CDR2 YSYEKL come from the germline V gene. CDR3 coding DNA: TGCGCCAGCAGCCATGGAGCAGTTGAAGCTTTCTTT. This sequence encodes CASSHGAVEAFF.

The J gene is TRBJ1-1, the V gene TRBV19; D not resolved. Germline-derived CDR1 and CDR2 are LNHDA and SQIVND (reference sequence). The length of the CDR3 is 12 residues. Trimming left V 5 bases short and J 1 base short, with 5 bases between. Here the CDR3 reads CASSAGNTEAFF. CDR3 DNA: TGTGCCAGTAGTGCAGGGAACACTGAAGCTTTCTTT.

This clone was seen once. The V call is TRBV7-3, the J call TRBJ2-3; 12 bases fit TRBD2. The CDR3 has 16 residues. Looked up from germline, CDR1 is SGHTA and CDR2 is FQGTGA. Germline trimming cut 4 bases from V and 4 bases from J; bases unmatched to any gene: 6. The CDR3 is CASSSGTSGLADTQYF. The CDR3 region has the DNA TGTGCCAGCAGCTCCGGGACTAGCGGGCTGGCAGATACGCAGTATTTT.

The V call is TRBV27, the J call TRBJ1-5; TRBD1 agrees at 8 bases. CDR1 and CDR2 (germline): MNHEY, SMNVEV (reference sequence). CDR3 length: 14 amino acids. Germline trimming cut 6 bases from V and 0 bases from J; bases unmatched to any gene: 1. CDR3 amino acids: CASRTGVSNQPQHF. The CDR3 coding sequence is TGTGCCAGCAGGACAGGGGTTAGCAATCAGCCCCAGCATTTT.

V gene TRBV19 combines with J gene TRBJ2-2; the match to TRBD1 covers 9 bases. J lost 4 bases, V lost 4 bases, and 13 bases had no gene match. CDR1 is LNHDA, CDR2 SQIVND, per germline (reference sequence). The CDR3 covers 18 residues. The CDR3 sequence: CASSTSLTGGIITGELFF. DNA for the CDR3: TGTGCCAGTAGTACCTCACTCACAGGGGGCATTATCACCGGGGAGCTGTTTTTT.

The sample holds one count of this clone. The rearrangement joins TRBV7-2 to TRBJ2-7, with 10 positions matching TRBD2. Losses at the gene ends were 3 bases for V and 4 bases for J; bases not matched to a gene: 3. The germline V gene has CDR1 SGHTA and CDR2 FQGNSA. CDR3 length: 14 amino acids. The CDR3 is CASSFGLAAYEQYF. In DNA, the CDR3 is TGTGCCAGCAGCTTTGGACTAGCGGCATACGAGCAGTACTTC.